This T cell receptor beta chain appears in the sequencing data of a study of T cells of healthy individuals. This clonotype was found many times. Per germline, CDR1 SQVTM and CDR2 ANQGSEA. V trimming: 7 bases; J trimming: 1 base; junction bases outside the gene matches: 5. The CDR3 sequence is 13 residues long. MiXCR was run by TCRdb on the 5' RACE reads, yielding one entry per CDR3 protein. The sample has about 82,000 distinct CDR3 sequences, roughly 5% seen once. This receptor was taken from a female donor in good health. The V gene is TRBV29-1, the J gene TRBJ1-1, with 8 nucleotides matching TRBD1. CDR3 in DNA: TGCAGCGCCGCGACAGGGGCGAACACTGAAGCTTTCTTT. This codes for CSAATGANTEAFF.